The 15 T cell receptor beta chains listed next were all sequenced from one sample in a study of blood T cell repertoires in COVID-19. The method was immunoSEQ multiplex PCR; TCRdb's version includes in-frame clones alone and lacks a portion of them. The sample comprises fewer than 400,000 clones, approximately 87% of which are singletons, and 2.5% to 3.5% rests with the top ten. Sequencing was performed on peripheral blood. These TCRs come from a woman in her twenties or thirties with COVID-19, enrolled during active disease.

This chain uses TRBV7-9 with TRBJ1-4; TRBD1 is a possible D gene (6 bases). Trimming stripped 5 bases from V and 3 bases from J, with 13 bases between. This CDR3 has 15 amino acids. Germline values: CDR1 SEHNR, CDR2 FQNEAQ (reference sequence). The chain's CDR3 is CASSLTGSPNEKLFF. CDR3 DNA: TGTGCCAGCAGCCTAACAGGGTCGCCTAATGAAAAACTGTTTTTT.

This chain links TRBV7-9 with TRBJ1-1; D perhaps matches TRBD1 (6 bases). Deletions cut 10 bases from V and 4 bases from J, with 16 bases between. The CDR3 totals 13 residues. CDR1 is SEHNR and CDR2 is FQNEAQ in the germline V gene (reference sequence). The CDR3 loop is CAITRQALTEAFF. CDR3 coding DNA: TGTGCCATCACCAGACAGGCCCTCACTGAAGCTTTCTTT.

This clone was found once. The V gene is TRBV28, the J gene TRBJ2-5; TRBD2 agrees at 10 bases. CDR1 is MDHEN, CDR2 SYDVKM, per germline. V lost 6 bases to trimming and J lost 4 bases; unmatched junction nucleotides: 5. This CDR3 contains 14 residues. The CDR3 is CASSPTSGVETQYF. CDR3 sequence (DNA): TGTGCCAGCAGCCCAACTAGCGGGGTAGAGACCCAGTACTTC.

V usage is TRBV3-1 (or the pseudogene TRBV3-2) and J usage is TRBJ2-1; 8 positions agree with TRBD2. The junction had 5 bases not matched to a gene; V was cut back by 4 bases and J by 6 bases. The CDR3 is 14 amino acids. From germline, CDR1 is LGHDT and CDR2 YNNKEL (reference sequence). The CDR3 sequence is CASSRAGEANEQFF. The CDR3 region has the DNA TGTGCCAGCAGCCGAGCGGGAGAGGCCAATGAGCAGTTCTTC.

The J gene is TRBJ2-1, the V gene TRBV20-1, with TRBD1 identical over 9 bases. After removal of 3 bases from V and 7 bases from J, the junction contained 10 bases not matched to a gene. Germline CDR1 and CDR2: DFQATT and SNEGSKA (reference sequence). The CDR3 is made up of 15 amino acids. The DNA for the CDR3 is TGCAGTGCTAGTAATCCGGGACAGGGACGAAATGAGCAGTTCTTC. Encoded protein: CSASNPGQGRNEQFF.

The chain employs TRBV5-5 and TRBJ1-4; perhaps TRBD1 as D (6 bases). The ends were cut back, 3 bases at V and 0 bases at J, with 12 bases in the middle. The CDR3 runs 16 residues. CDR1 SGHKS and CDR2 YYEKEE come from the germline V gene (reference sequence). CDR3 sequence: CASSYGHRATNEKLFF. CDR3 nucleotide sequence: TGTGCCAGCAGCTATGGCCACAGGGCAACTAATGAAAAACTGTTTTTT.

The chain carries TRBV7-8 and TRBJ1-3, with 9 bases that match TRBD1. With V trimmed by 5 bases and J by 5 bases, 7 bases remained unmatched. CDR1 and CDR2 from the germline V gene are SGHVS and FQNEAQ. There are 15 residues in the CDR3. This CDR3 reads CASSPGTGIRNTIYF. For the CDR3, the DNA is TGTGCCAGCAGCCCCGGGACAGGGATAAGAAACACCATATATTTT.

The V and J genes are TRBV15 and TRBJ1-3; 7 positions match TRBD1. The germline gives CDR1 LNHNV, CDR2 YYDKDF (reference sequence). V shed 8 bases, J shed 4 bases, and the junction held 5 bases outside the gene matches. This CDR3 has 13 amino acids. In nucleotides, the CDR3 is TGTGCCACCTCCTACAGGGGAGGAAACACCATATATTTT. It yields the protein CATSYRGGNTIYF. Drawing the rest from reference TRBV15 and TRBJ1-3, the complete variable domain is DAMVIQNPRYQVTQFGKPVTLSCSQTLNHNVMYWYQQKSSQAPKLLFHYYDKDFNNEADTPDNFQSRRPNTSFCFLDIRSPGLGDTAMYLCATSYRGGNTIYFGEGSWLTVV.

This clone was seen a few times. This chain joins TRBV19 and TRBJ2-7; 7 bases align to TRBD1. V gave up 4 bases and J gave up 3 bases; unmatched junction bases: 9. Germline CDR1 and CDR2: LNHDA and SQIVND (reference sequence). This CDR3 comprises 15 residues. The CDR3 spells CASSTGTARIYEQYF. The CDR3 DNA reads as TGTGCCAGTAGTACAGGGACAGCGAGAATCTACGAGCAGTACTTC. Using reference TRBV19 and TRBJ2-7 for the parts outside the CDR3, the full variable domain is DGGITQSPKYLFRKEGQNVTLSCEQNLNHDAMYWYRQDPGQGLRLIYYSQIVNDFQKGDIAEGYSVSREKKESFPLTVTSAQKNPTAFYLCASSTGTARIYEQYFGPGTRLTVT.

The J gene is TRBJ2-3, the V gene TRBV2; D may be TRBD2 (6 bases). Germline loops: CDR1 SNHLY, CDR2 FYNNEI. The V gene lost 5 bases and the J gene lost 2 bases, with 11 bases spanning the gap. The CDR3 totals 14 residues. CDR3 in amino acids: CASSQSRDTDTQYF. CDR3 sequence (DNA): TGTGCCAGCAGTCAATCGCGGGACACAGATACGCAGTATTTT.

The CDR3 loop is CASSTGLAVSYEQYF. CDR3 coding DNA: TGTGCCAGCAGCACGGGACTAGCGGTTTCCTACGAGCAGTACTTC. This chain links TRBV6-2 or TRBV6-3 with TRBJ2-7; 11 bases are a match to TRBD2. Germline V gives CDR1 MNHEY, CDR2 SVGEGT. The V gene end was trimmed by 6 bases and the J gene end by 1 base; junction bases not matched to a gene: 5. The CDR3 extends over 15 amino acids.

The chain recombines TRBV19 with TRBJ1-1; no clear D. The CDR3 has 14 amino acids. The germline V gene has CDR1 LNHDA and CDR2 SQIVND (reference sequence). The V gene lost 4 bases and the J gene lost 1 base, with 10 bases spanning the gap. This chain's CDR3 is CASSKEVRNTEAFF. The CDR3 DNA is TGTGCCAGTAGTAAGGAGGTACGGAACACTGAAGCTTTCTTT.

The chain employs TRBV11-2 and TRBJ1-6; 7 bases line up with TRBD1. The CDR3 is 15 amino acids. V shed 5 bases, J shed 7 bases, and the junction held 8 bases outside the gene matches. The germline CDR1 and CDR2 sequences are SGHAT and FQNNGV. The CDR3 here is CASSQQGFENSPLHF. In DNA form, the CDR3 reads TGTGCCAGCAGCCAACAGGGGTTTGAGAATTCACCCCTCCACTTT.

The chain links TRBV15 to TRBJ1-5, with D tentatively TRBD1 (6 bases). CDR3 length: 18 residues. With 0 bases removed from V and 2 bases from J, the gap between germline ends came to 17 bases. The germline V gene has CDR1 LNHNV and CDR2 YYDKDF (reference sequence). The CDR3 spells CATSRDPGHNVGNQPQHF. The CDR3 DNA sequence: TGTGCCACCAGCAGAGATCCGGGACATAATGTGGGCAATCAGCCCCAGCATTTT.

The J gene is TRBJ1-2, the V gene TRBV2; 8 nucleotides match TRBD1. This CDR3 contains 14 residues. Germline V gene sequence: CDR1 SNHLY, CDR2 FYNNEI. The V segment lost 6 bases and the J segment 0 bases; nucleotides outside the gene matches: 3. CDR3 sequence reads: CASSADRANYGYTF. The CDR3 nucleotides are TGTGCCAGCAGCGCGGACAGGGCTAACTATGGCTACACCTTC.